The 26 T cell receptor beta chains below come from one sample, sequenced in a study of blood T cell repertoires in COVID-19. The assay was immunoSEQ multiplex PCR, and TCRdb's table has in-frame clones only and misses some. This sample yields more than 200,000 clones, of which approximately 83% are seen a single time; 2% to 3% belongs to the top ten. Specimen: peripheral blood. The receptors derive from a woman aged 40 to 50 with active or convalescent COVID-19.

The chain employs TRBV3-1 (or the pseudogene TRBV3-2) and TRBJ1-4; D gene unclear. Trimming left V 1 base short and J 4 bases short, with 13 bases between. The length of the CDR3 is 16 residues. Germline-derived CDR1 and CDR2 are LGHDT and YNNKEL (reference sequence). The CDR3 protein is CASSQGGSGVNEKLFF. CDR3 nucleotides: TGTGCCAGCAGCCAAGGAGGGTCAGGCGTTAATGAAAAACTGTTTTTT.

V is TRBV18 and J is TRBJ2-3; 8 nucleotides line up with TRBD2. The CDR3 covers 19 residues. CDR1 is KGHSH and CDR2 is LQKENI in the germline V gene. J gave up 0 bases and V 0 bases, and 11 bases lay outside the gene matches. In DNA, the CDR3 is TGTGCCAGCTCACCACCCGCCGCGCGCGGGGGGCCTAGCACAGATACGCAGTATTTT. It specifies CASSPPAARGGPSTDTQYF.

V usage is TRBV6-5 and J usage is TRBJ2-7, with 9 bases that match TRBD1. The CDR3 is made up of 15 amino acids. Germline V gene data show CDR1 as MNHEY and CDR2 as SVGAGI. V lost 2 bases to trimming and J lost 3 bases; unmatched junction nucleotides: 5. The CDR3: CASSYGQGRVYEQYF. The CDR3 DNA follows: TGTGCCAGCAGTTACGGACAGGGGAGGGTCTACGAGCAGTACTTC.

The chain combines TRBV10-3 with TRBJ1-1, with 9 bases that match TRBD1. Trimming removed 6 bases from V and 3 bases from J; junction bases left unmatched: 2. Per the germline V gene, CDR1 is ENHRY and CDR2 is SYGVKD. This CDR3 has 13 residues. CDR3 nucleotides: TGTGCCATCAGACAGGGGGCGGACACTGAAGCTTTCTTT. Its protein is CAIRQGADTEAFF.

The J gene is TRBJ2-4, the V gene TRBV24-1; maybe TRBD1 (6 bases). CDR3 size: 17 residues. Germline loops: CDR1 KGHDR, CDR2 SFDVKD. V was trimmed by 0 bases and J by 0 bases, leaving 11 bases between them. DNA of the CDR3: TGTGCCACCAGTGATTTGACAGGGAAACTAGCCAAAAACATTCAGTACTTC. It yields the protein CATSDLTGKLAKNIQYF.

The chain recombines TRBV7-9 with TRBJ2-5; the match to TRBD1 covers 9 bases. The CDR3 contains 14 residues. V was pared by 5 bases and J by 3 bases, with 4 bases of the junction left unmatched. The V gene's germline CDR1 is SEHNR and CDR2 FQNEAQ (reference sequence). DNA for the CDR3: TGTGCCAGCAGCACAGGACAGGGGAAAGAGACCCAGTACTTC. It translates to CASSTGQGKETQYF.

The chain couples TRBV7-3 to TRBJ2-1, with 10 nucleotides matching TRBD2. The CDR3 spans 16 residues. CDR1 and CDR2 (germline): SGHTA, FQGTGA. Trimming removed 5 bases from V and 7 bases from J; junction bases left unmatched: 11. CDR3 protein: CASSPGPLAGWNEQFF. The CDR3, as DNA: TGTGCCAGCAGCCCAGGGCCACTAGCGGGATGGAATGAGCAGTTCTTC.

This clone was detected only once. The chain is built from TRBV3-1 (or the pseudogene TRBV3-2) and TRBJ1-1, with 9 bases identical to TRBD1. This CDR3 is built from 14 residues. Germline-derived CDR1 and CDR2 are LGHDT and YNNKEL (reference sequence). The V gene end was trimmed by 6 bases and the J gene end by 3 bases; junction bases not matched to a gene: 5. The CDR3 reads CASSGQGRDTEAFF. The CDR3, as DNA: TGTGCCAGCAGTGGACAGGGGAGAGACACTGAAGCTTTCTTT.

The chain recombines TRBV6-5 with TRBJ1-6; D is ambiguous. This CDR3 region has 11 residues. Germline V gene lookup returns CDR1 MNHEY and CDR2 SVGAGI. V was pared by 7 bases and J by 12 bases, with 10 bases between. The CDR3 bases are TGTGCCAGCACCCTCTACCAACCCCTCCACTTT. It is translated as CASTLYQPLHF.

The chain is built from TRBV11-3 and TRBJ1-3; D ambiguous. CDR1 and CDR2 (germline): SGHNT, YENEEA. Deletions cut 5 bases from V and 4 bases from J, with 12 bases between. The CDR3 totals 14 residues. CDR3 nucleotides: TGTGCCAGCAGCCTACCGCAACAGGGAAACACCATATATTTT. Translating gives CASSLPQQGNTIYF.

CDR3 in DNA: TGTGCCAGCAGTTACACGGGATCACCGGGGAGTCAGCCCCAGCATTTT. Its protein is CASSYTGSPGSQPQHF. The rearrangement uses TRBV6-5 and TRBJ1-5; D is undetermined. Trimming removed 2 bases at V and 6 bases at J, with 17 bases between. Per the germline V gene, CDR1 is MNHEY and CDR2 is SVGAGI. The CDR3 is made up of 16 amino acids.

Ten or more counts support this clone. DNA of the CDR3: TGTGCCAGCAGCTGGGAGGTGGCAGATACGCAGTATTTT. Translation gives CASSWEVADTQYF. This chain uses TRBV7-9 with TRBJ2-3; D is perhaps TRBD2 (6 bases). Germline CDR1 SEHNR, CDR2 FQNEAQ (reference sequence). Between the trimmed V and J ends, which lost 4 bases and 4 bases, there was a span of 9 bases. The length of the CDR3 is 13 residues.

This clone was counted a single time. This CDR3 reads CASSPTPARGNSPLHF. DNA of the CDR3: TGTGCCAGCAGTCCGACCCCAGCCCGGGGTAATTCACCCCTCCACTTT. V and J are TRBV27 and TRBJ1-6; D ambiguous. This CDR3 contains 16 residues. Germline V gives CDR1 MNHEY, CDR2 SMNVEV (reference sequence). Trimming took 5 bases from V and 6 from J, leaving 17 bases between them.

CDR3: CASRDRDRNGYTF. The CDR3 DNA sequence: TGTGCCAGCCGGGACAGGGATCGGAATGGCTACACCTTC. The chain carries TRBV2 and TRBJ1-2, with 9 bases that match TRBD1. Germline assignment: CDR1 SNHLY and CDR2 FYNNEI. The CDR3 is made up of 13 amino acids. V dropped 8 bases and J dropped 6; count of bases not matched to a gene: 7.

CDR3 sequence (DNA): TGTGCCAGCAGTTCCCGACAGGGTGTGGCTGGAAACACCATATATTTT. Its translation is CASSSRQGVAGNTIYF. This sequence joins TRBV6-6 and TRBJ1-3; TRBD1 matches at 7 bases. The CDR3 length is 16 residues. Germline CDR1 and CDR2: MNHNY and SVGAGI (reference sequence). V was pared by 4 bases and J by 2 bases, with 8 bases of the junction left unmatched.

This clone was counted a single time. The chain carries TRBV25-1 and TRBJ2-6, with 8 nucleotides matching TRBD1. Trimming cost V 2 bases and J 2 bases; bases outside gene matches: 2. Germline V gene data show CDR1 as MGHDK and CDR2 as SYGVNS. The CDR3 runs 16 residues. CDR3 in DNA: TGTGCCAGCAGTGAACACAGGGGGGCTGGGGCCAACGTCCTGACTTTC. Protein sequence: CASSEHRGAGANVLTF. Filled out from reference TRBV25-1 and TRBJ2-6, the complete variable domain reads EADIYQTPRYLVIGTGKKITLECSQTMGHDKMYWYQQDPGMELHLIHYSYGVNSTEKGDLSSESTVSRIRTEHFPLTLESARPSHTSQYLCASSEHRGAGANVLTFGAGSRLTVL.

This clone occurred a few times. The rearrangement links TRBV27 to TRBJ1-5; D possibly corresponds to TRBD1 (5 bases). V was shortened by 3 bases and J by 2 bases, with 5 bases between the two germline ends. The CDR3 covers 13 residues. Germline lookup yields CDR1 MNHEY and CDR2 SMNVEV (reference sequence). This chain's CDR3 is CASSLTGNQPQHF. The CDR3 region has the DNA TGTGCCAGCAGTTTGACAGGCAATCAGCCCCAGCATTTT.

This clone has only a few counts. The genes are TRBV24-1 and TRBJ2-5, with D perhaps TRBD1 (6 bases). Trimming cost V 4 bases and J 0 bases, with 17 bases left between them. Per the germline V gene, CDR1 is KGHDR and CDR2 is SFDVKD. CDR3 length equals 17 residues. For the CDR3, the DNA is TGTGCCACCAGTGACCCGAGGGGACAAACGTACCAAGAGACCCAGTACTTC. Protein sequence: CATSDPRGQTYQETQYF.

This sequence joins TRBV7-6 and TRBJ2-3; D is perhaps TRBD2 (6 bases). With 7 bases removed from V and 0 bases from J, the gap between germline ends came to 17 bases. CDR1 SGHVS and CDR2 FNYEAQ come from the germline V gene. The CDR3 covers 16 residues. The CDR3 sequence is CASTPPAGTSTDTQYF. The CDR3 DNA sequence: TGTGCCAGCACCCCTCCGGCGGGGACTAGCACAGATACGCAGTATTTT.

This clone was detected only once. This sequence joins TRBV7-2 and TRBJ2-2, with D possibly TRBD2 on 5 matching bases. V was trimmed by 5 bases and J by 7 bases, leaving 17 bases between them. Germline V CDR1 and CDR2: SGHTA, FQGNSA. There are 15 residues in the CDR3. The CDR3 loop is CASSEEWLAGGELFF. In DNA form, the CDR3 reads TGTGCCAGCAGCGAGGAGTGGCTAGCCGGCGGGGAGCTGTTTTTT.

The V call is TRBV9, the J call TRBJ2-5, with TRBD2 matching 14 bases. The CDR3 consists of 15 residues. Germline CDR1 SGDLS, CDR2 YYNGEE. The ends lost 4 bases at V and 4 bases at J; junction bases unmatched: 3. CDR3 sequence (DNA): TGTGCCAGCAGCCTGACTAGCGGGAGGGTAGAGACCCAGTACTTC. The encoded protein is CASSLTSGRVETQYF.

V usage is TRBV29-1 and J usage is TRBJ1-4; the D is unclear. CDR1 is SQVTM and CDR2 is ANQGSEA in the germline V gene. This CDR3 comprises 15 residues. V lost 1 base and J lost 0, with 9 bases in between. The CDR3 reads CSVEGGLATNEKLFF. The CDR3 coding sequence is TGCAGCGTTGAAGGAGGTCTCGCAACTAATGAAAAACTGTTTTTT.

The chain has TRBV5-1 and TRBJ2-5, with 8 bases fitting TRBD1. V shed 4 bases and J 2 bases; nucleotides not matched to a gene: 10. CDR3 length: 16 amino acids. The V gene's germline CDR1 is SGHRS and CDR2 YFSETQ. The CDR3 DNA reads as TGCGCCAGCAGCCCCTCGCCCCGGACAGGGCAAGAGACCCAGTACTTC. This translates into CASSPSPRTGQETQYF. Supplemented by reference TRBV5-1 and TRBJ2-5, the full variable domain reads KAGVTQTPRYLIKTRGQQVTLSCSPISGHRSVSWYQQTPGQGLQFLFEYFSETQRNKGNFPGRFSGRQFSNSRSEMNVSTLELGDSALYLCASSPSPRTGQETQYFGPGTRLLVL.

This clone has more than one count but fewer than ten. The chain employs TRBV7-9 and TRBJ1-2, with D maybe TRBD1 (6 bases). CDR1 and CDR2 from the germline V gene are SEHNR and FQNEAQ (reference sequence). Deletions cut 4 bases from V and 8 bases from J, with 17 bases between. The CDR3 extends over 14 amino acids. In DNA, the CDR3 is TGTGCCAGCAGCTCTGGGTTATCGGGGGGCGGCTACACCTTC. Translation: CASSSGLSGGGYTF.

The chain joins TRBV7-9 to TRBJ1-1; a weak D match, TRBD1 (5 bases). Germline assignment: CDR1 SEHNR and CDR2 FQNEAQ (reference sequence). V was pared by 2 bases and J by 0 bases, with 13 bases between. The CDR3 is 16 residues long. CDR3 nucleotides: TGTGCCAGCAGCTTACGACAGAGCCCTATGAACACTGAAGCTTTCTTT. It is translated as CASSLRQSPMNTEAFF.

The chain joins TRBV30 to TRBJ1-5, with 8 positions matching TRBD1. Trimming cost V 0 bases and J 0 bases; bases outside gene matches: 1. The V gene's germline CDR1 is GTSNPN and CDR2 SVGIG (reference sequence). The CDR3 runs 15 residues. This CDR3 is CAWSVQGVSNQPQHF. The CDR3 bases are TGTGCCTGGAGTGTACAGGGGGTTAGCAATCAGCCCCAGCATTTT.